These T cell receptor beta chains were read from a single sample in a study of T cell responses to AZD1222 COVID-19 vaccine. Produced via immunoSEQ multiplex PCR; TCRdb's table is partial and in-frame only. Of more than 95,000 clones listed, about 89% are singletons. Sequencing was performed on peripheral blood, taken on day 0 of AZD1222 vaccination. The receptors were sampled from an adult in good health. CDR3s include the opening cysteine and the closing phenylalanine or tryptophan. A D gene is named only where the DNA matches it firmly. Expanded clones are given a class, and other clones once, few, many or no size at all.

abundance	v_gene	d_gene	j_gene	CDR3nt	CDR3aa
NA	TRBV9	TRBD1	TRBJ1-6	TGTGCCAGCAGCTCCTCAGACAGGGTGAGCGGGGCCCTCCACTTT	CASSSSDRVSGALHF
NA	TRBV24-1	NA	TRBJ2-2	TGTGCCACCAGTGATAATCGGGGGTTGGATACCGGGGAGCTGTTTTTT	CATSDNRGLDTGELFF
NA	TRBV6-5	NA	TRBJ2-6	TGTGCCAGCAGCCGGATCTCTGGGGCCAACGTCCTGACTTTC	CASSRISGANVLTF
NA	TRBV6-6	NA	TRBJ2-7	TGTGCCAGCAGTCCAACGACTAGGGGGCAGTACTTC	CASSPTTRGQYF
once	TRBV9	NA	TRBJ2-6	TGTGCCAGCAGCCCTACCCCAGCAGTCTCTGGGGCCAACGTCCTGACTTTC	CASSPTPAVSGANVLTF
NA	TRBV7-2	NA	TRBJ2-3	TGTGCCAGCAGCCAAGGGTCCGATTGGGGCACAGATACGCAGTATTTT	CASSQGSDWGTDTQYF
NA	TRBV30	NA	TRBJ1-3	TGTGCCTGGAGTGGTTCTGGAAACACCATATATTTT	CAWSGSGNTIYF
NA	TRBV30	NA	TRBJ2-7	TGTGCCTGGAGCCTAGCGCGGGCCTACGAGCAGTACTTC	CAWSLARAYEQYF
NA	TRBV15	TRBD1	TRBJ1-5	TGTGCCACCAGCAGGGGACAGGGGAAAGGTCAGCCCCAGCATTTT	CATSRGQGKGQPQHF
NA	TRBV11-1	NA	TRBJ1-5	TGTGCCAGCAGCTTAACAGGTCGCAATCAGCCCCAGCATTTT	CASSLTGRNQPQHF
few	TRBV18	TRBD1	TRBJ2-1	TGTGCCAGCTCATCGGGCGGACAGGGGGCTTCCTACAATGAGCAGTTCTTC	CASSSGGQGASYNEQFF
NA	TRBV21-1	NA	TRBJ2-3	TGTGCCAGCACCCCGGGACACCGGGGCACAGATACGCAGTATTTT	CASTPGHRGTDTQYF
NA	TRBV20-1	NA	TRBJ2-7	TGCAGTGCTAGGCGCCGCTACGAGCAGTACTTC	CSARRRYEQYF
NA	TRBV5-4	NA	TRBJ2-1	TGTGCCAGCAGCTTGGGGGGGCCGTACAATGAGCAGTTCTTC	CASSLGGPYNEQFF
NA	TRBV4-2	NA	TRBJ1-3	TGTGCCAGCAGCCCGTCCGGGAACACCATATATTTT	CASSPSGNTIYF
NA	TRBV19	NA	TRBJ2-7	TGTGCCAGTAGTATTGGGGCCTCCGGAGAGCAGTACTTC	CASSIGASGEQYF
once	TRBV18	TRBD1	TRBJ1-4	TGTGCCAGCTCACCACCTACAGGGGTTCATGAAAAACTGTTTTTT	CASSPPTGVHEKLFF
NA	TRBV19	TRBD1	TRBJ2-2	TGTGCCAGTAGTACCGGACAGGGCACCGGGGAGCTGTTTTTT	CASSTGQGTGELFF
NA	TRBV27	NA	TRBJ2-1	TGTGCCAGCAGTTCGGGACCTACGTCCAATGAGCAGTTCTTC	CASSSGPTSNEQFF
few	TRBV7-9	NA	TRBJ1-1	TGTGCCAGCAGCTTAGACAGCTACTTAAACACTGAAGCTTTCTTT	CASSLDSYLNTEAFF
NA	TRBV9	NA	TRBJ1-2	TGTGCCAGCAGCGGCGCCCGGGCCGAATTTAACTATGGCTACACCTTC	CASSGARAEFNYGYTF
NA	TRBV6-5	TRBD2	TRBJ2-7	TGTGCCAGCAGCCCGGGGACTAGCTTCTACGAGCAGTACTTC	CASSPGTSFYEQYF
NA	TRBV19	NA	TRBJ2-3	TGTGCCAGTAGACCCTCGGACTCGCACCATACGCAGTATTTT	CASRPSDSHHTQYF
NA	TRBV7-9	TRBD2	TRBJ2-7	TGTGCCAGCAGCGCTAGCGGGAGTTCCTACGAGCAGTACTTC	CASSASGSSYEQYF
NA	TRBV15	NA	TRBJ2-1	TGTGCCACCAGCAGAGCGGCGAATGAGCAGTTCTTC	CATSRAANEQFF
NA	TRBV10-3	NA	TRBJ2-3	TGTGCCATCAGTCCGGGGGCAGTTGAAGATACGCAGTATTTT	CAISPGAVEDTQYF
NA	TRBV12-2	NA	TRBJ1-1	TGTGCAAGTCGCTTAGTGCCCCCGGGCGGGAACACTGAAGCTTTCTTT	CASRLVPPGGNTEAFF
NA	TRBV7-9	NA	TRBJ1-1	TGTGCCAGCAGCTTAGTAGGGCAGGGCAACACTGAAGCTTTCTTT	CASSLVGQGNTEAFF
NA	TRBV2	TRBD2	TRBJ2-5	TGTGCCAGCAGTCCCCTGGGGACTAGCCCCCAAGAGACCCAGTACTTC	CASSPLGTSPQETQYF
NA	TRBV6-5	TRBD2	TRBJ2-7	TGTGCCAGCAGTTTTTTAGCGGGAGAGACATACGAGCAGTACTTC	CASSFLAGETYEQYF
NA	TRBV27	TRBD2	TRBJ2-1	TGTGCCAGCAGGGTACTAGCGACGGCCTACAATGAGCAGTTCTTC	CASRVLATAYNEQFF
once	TRBV9	NA	TRBJ1-3	TGTGCCAGCAGCGTCGACCCCTCTGGAAACACCATATATTTT	CASSVDPSGNTIYF
NA	TRBV9	TRBD2	TRBJ2-1	TGTGCCAGCACCCATAGCGGGGGTCTGGACAATGAGCAGTTCTTC	CASTHSGGLDNEQFF
once	TRBV18	NA	TRBJ2-7	TGTGCCAGCTCAAAAGACAGCTACGAGCAGTACTTC	CASSKDSYEQYF
NA	TRBV19	TRBD1	TRBJ1-5	TGTGCCAGTAGTATAGAGTGGACAGGGGGAATTCAGCCCCAGCATTTT	CASSIEWTGGIQPQHF
NA	TRBV7-9	NA	TRBJ1-1	TGTGCCAGCAGCTTAGAGGGTGAAGCTTTCTTT	CASSLEGEAFF
NA	TRBV4-3	NA	TRBJ2-1	TGCGCCAGCAGCCAGGATCGATGGGATAATGAGCAGTTCTTC	CASSQDRWDNEQFF
NA	TRBV25-1	TRBD1	TRBJ2-7	TGTGCCTTACCGGGACAGGGGAACTACGAGCAGTACTTC	CALPGQGNYEQYF
once	TRBV11-2	NA	TRBJ1-1	TGTGCCAGCAGCTCCCGGATGGATTATGTGAACACTGAAGCTTTCTTT	CASSSRMDYVNTEAFF
NA	TRBV30	NA	TRBJ1-5	TGTGCCTGGAGCCCGCAGACAGGCTCTCAGCCCCAGCATTTT	CAWSPQTGSQPQHF
NA	TRBV7-9	NA	TRBJ1-1	TGTGCCAGCAGCTTAAATCAAGGGAACACTGAAGCTTTCTTT	CASSLNQGNTEAFF
NA	TRBV3-1/TRBV3-2	NA	TRBJ2-5	TGTGCCAGCAGCCCCGCGGGGGCTTCCCCAAAAGAGACCCAGTACTTC	CASSPAGASPKETQYF
NA	TRBV7-2	NA	TRBJ1-1	TGTGCCAGCAGCGCCTGGGTGGGGGGCCCGAACGAAGCTTTCTTT	CASSAWVGGPNEAFF